This is a list of T cell receptor beta chains from one sample in a study of T cell responses to AZD1222 COVID-19 vaccine. TCRdb keeps only in-frame clones here, not all; method: immunoSEQ multiplex PCR. The data hold roughly 97,000 clones, with 86% observed a single time. The sample consisted of peripheral blood, taken 28 days after the second dose of the MenACWY control vaccine. The source of these receptors is an adult who received the MenACWY meningococcal vaccine as a control. Both conserved end residues are trimmed from each CDR3. Each record gives: V gene, J gene, CDR3 protein.

V: TRBV3-1/TRBV3-2
J: TRBJ1-1
CDR3: ASSHEDRYTEAF

V: TRBV21-1
J: TRBJ2-7
CDR3: ASSKVGGDYRSYEQY

V: TRBV28
J: TRBJ2-1
CDR3: ASSPSSYNEQF

V: TRBV9
J: TRBJ1-3
CDR3: ASSVGDALTGNTIY

V: TRBV28
J: TRBJ1-1
CDR3: ASSFRRNTEAF

V: TRBV2
J: TRBJ1-4
CDR3: ASSGTVTTNEKLF

V: TRBV6-2/TRBV6-3
J: TRBJ2-1
CDR3: ASSPRMRGSYNEQF

V: TRBV9
J: TRBJ2-1
CDR3: ASNRDRGDNEQF

V: TRBV19
J: TRBJ1-5
CDR3: ASIPGGTGNQPQH

V: TRBV5-5
J: TRBJ1-3
CDR3: ASSLGSGESGNTIY

V: TRBV19
J: TRBJ1-2
CDR3: ASSMTGVGYT

V: TRBV6-2/TRBV6-3
J: TRBJ2-7
CDR3: ASSYVSGLADYEQY

V: TRBV5-1
J: TRBJ1-6
CDR3: ASSLTGTPPSPLH

V: TRBV7-6
J: TRBJ1-1
CDR3: ASSLDSGFDTEAF

V: TRBV11-2
J: TRBJ2-1
CDR3: ASSLVRGGYNEQF

V: TRBV19
J: TRBJ1-1
CDR3: ASRETHNGNTEAF

V: TRBV18
J: TRBJ2-1
CDR3: ASFPGQGNEQF

V: TRBV9
J: TRBJ2-5
CDR3: ASSAGAGVQETQY

V: TRBV18
J: TRBJ2-7
CDR3: ASSRRSMNSGGSYEQY

V: TRBV5-1
J: TRBJ2-3
CDR3: ASSLNRDRRTDTQY

V: TRBV19
J: TRBJ1-2
CDR3: ASNPGGSARGYT

V: TRBV4-1
J: TRBJ1-5
CDR3: ASSQQGVTSNQPQH

V: TRBV28
J: TRBJ1-5
CDR3: ASRRQGARVGNQPQH

V: TRBV10-3
J: TRBJ1-6
CDR3: AIRRQGANSPLH

V: TRBV28
J: TRBJ1-3
CDR3: ASSPPPVVGTIY

V: TRBV4-2
J: TRBJ2-3
CDR3: ASSPEPGKAADTQY

V: TRBV7-6
J: TRBJ1-3
CDR3: ASSPGGVGAGNTIY

V: TRBV4-1
J: TRBJ2-7
CDR3: ASSPPSNLHEQY

V: TRBV7-6
J: TRBJ2-7
CDR3: ASSLGGGSSYEQY

V: TRBV10-2
J: TRBJ1-6
CDR3: ASSESRGYNSPLH

V: TRBV5-1
J: TRBJ1-4
CDR3: ASSFSGDEKLF

V: TRBV6-5
J: TRBJ1-1
CDR3: ASRNRANTEAF

V: TRBV28
J: TRBJ1-4
CDR3: ASRRRDRSTEKLF

V: TRBV5-1
J: TRBJ2-3
CDR3: ASTRGPGRTDTQY

V: TRBV4-1
J: TRBJ1-5
CDR3: ASSQDGGSRSNQPQH

V: TRBV5-8
J: TRBJ1-2
CDR3: ASSPRQRQGQVSAGS

V: TRBV7-8
J: TRBJ1-5
CDR3: ASSLEGEIQPQH

V: TRBV6-5
J: TRBJ1-1
CDR3: ASRTGGLLNAEAF

V: TRBV4-1
J: TRBJ2-2
CDR3: ASSPSTGRAGELF

V: TRBV18
J: TRBJ1-1
CDR3: ASSPFDSRDEAF

V: TRBV6-5
J: TRBJ1-1
CDR3: ASRQTQNTEAF

V: TRBV6-5
J: TRBJ1-1
CDR3: ASSYSPKAGTEAF

V: TRBV5-1
J: TRBJ2-5
CDR3: ASSLEGAAETQY

V: TRBV5-1
J: TRBJ1-4
CDR3: ASRKESTNEKLF

V: TRBV11-2
J: TRBJ2-2
CDR3: ASSLPLHTGELF

V: TRBV30
J: TRBJ2-7
CDR3: AGNKRGWPYEQY

V: TRBV24-1
J: TRBJ2-1
CDR3: ATSDVEISSYNEQF

V: TRBV7-2
J: TRBJ1-1
CDR3: ASSLGRGLTEAF

V: TRBV27
J: TRBJ1-5
CDR3: ASRKTGRKLDQPQH

V: TRBV12-3/TRBV12-4
J: TRBJ1-1
CDR3: ASSRAGMTEAF

V: TRBV10-1
J: TRBJ2-1
CDR3: ASSEPQGAGYNEQF

V: TRBV5-5
J: TRBJ1-2
CDR3: ASSRRGLEGYT

V: TRBV28
J: TRBJ1-4
CDR3: ASSRQRREKLF

V: TRBV19
J: TRBJ2-4
CDR3: ASSLGTSGDGSKNIQY

V: TRBV5-1
J: TRBJ2-3
CDR3: ASSLEGGGAMDTQY

V: TRBV7-9
J: TRBJ2-7
CDR3: ASSPRAFSYEQY

V: TRBV6-2/TRBV6-3
J: TRBJ1-5
CDR3: ASSYDRGRAQH

V: TRBV5-1
J: TRBJ2-7
CDR3: ASSLGAGYEQY

V: TRBV7-2
J: TRBJ1-5
CDR3: ASSLTGITEAQH